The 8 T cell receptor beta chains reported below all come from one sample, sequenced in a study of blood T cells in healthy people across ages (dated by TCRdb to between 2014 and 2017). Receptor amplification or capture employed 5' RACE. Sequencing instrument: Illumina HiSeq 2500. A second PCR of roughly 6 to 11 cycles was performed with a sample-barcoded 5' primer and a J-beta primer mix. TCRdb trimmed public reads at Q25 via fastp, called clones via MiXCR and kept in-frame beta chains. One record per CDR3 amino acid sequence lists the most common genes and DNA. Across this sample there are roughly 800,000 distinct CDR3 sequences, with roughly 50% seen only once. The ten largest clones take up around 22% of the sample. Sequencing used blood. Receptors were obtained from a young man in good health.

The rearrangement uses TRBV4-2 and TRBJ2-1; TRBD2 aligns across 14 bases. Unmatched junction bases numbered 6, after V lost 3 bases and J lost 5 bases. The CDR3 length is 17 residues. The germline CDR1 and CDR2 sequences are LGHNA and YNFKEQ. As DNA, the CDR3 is TGTGCCAGCAGCCACCATGGGACTAGCGGGGGACACAATGAGCAGTTCTTC. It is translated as CASSHHGTSGGHNEQFF.

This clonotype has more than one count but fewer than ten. The CDR3 DNA reads TGCAGTGCTAGAGTCCTGGGGCTAGCGGGAGTTGAGCAGTTCTTC. This codes for CSARVLGLAGVEQFF. This chain joins TRBV20-1 and TRBJ2-1; 10 positions match TRBD2. This CDR3 has 15 amino acids. The V and J ends lost 1 base and 9 bases, in that order; junction bases with no gene match: 9. The germline gives CDR1 DFQATT, CDR2 SNEGSKA (reference sequence).

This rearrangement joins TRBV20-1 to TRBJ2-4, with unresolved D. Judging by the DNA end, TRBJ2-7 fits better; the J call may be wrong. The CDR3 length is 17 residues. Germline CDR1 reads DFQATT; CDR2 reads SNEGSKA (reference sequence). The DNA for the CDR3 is TGCAGTGCTAGAGATTGGGGTGGGCCCAGCTACTCCTACGAGCAGTACTTC. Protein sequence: CSARDWGGPSYSYEQYF.

Here the CDR3 DNA reads TGTGCCAGCAGCCAAACTCGTGCAGGGATCCAAGAGACCCAGTACTTC. Translated: CASSQTRAGIQETQYF. The gene calls are TRBV7-2 and TRBJ2-7; D is possibly TRBD1 (5 bases). The J call may be wrong; the DNA end is better matched by TRBJ2-5. Germline assignment: CDR1 SGHTA and CDR2 FQGNSA. CDR3 size: 16 residues.

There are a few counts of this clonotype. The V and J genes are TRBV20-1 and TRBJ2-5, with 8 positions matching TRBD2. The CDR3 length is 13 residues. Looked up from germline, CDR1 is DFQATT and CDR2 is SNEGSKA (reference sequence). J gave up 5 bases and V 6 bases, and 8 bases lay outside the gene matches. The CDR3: CSAKSGSRETQYF. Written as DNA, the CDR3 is TGCAGTGCCAAAAGCGGGAGCCGTGAGACCCAGTACTTC.

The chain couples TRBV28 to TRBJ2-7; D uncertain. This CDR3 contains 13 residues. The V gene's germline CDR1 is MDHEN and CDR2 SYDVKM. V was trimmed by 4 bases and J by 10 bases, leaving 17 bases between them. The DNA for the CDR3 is TGTGCCAGCAGTTCCTGGCAGGATGGGCCCCAGTACTTC. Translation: CASSSWQDGPQYF.

Here the CDR3 reads CASSLADRFETQYF. Written as DNA, the CDR3 is TGTGCCAGCAGCTTAGCTGATAGATTTGAGACCCAGTACTTC. The V gene is TRBV11-1, the J gene TRBJ2-5; no reliable D call. The CDR3 runs to 14 residues. The V gene's germline CDR1 is SGHAT and CDR2 FQDESV (reference sequence). The ends were cut back, 0 bases at V and 5 bases at J, with 10 bases in the middle.

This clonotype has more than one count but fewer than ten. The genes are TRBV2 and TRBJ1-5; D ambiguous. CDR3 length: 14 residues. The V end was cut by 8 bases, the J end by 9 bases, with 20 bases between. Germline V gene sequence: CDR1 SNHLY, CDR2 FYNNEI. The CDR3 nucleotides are TGTGCCAGCCAAAAGGGTTCGGGAGAACGGCCCCAGCATTTT. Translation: CASQKGSGERPQHF.